This T cell receptor (beta chain) was found in a study of blood T cell repertoires in COVID-19. CDR3 length: 15 amino acids. Germline V gives CDR1 MNHNY, CDR2 SVGAGI (reference sequence). V lost 10 bases and J lost 0; bases outside the gene matches: 8. Repertoires were generated with immunoSEQ multiplex PCR, while TCRdb's copy carries only in-frame clones and drops some. The sample yields about 670,000 clones, 85% to 90% seen once. Sequencing was performed on peripheral blood. This TCR came from a young woman with acute or convalescent COVID-19. The V gene is TRBV6-6, the J gene TRBJ1-3, with 8 bases identical to TRBD1. CDR3 DNA sequence: TGTGCCACCACTACAGGGGGTTTCTCTGGAAACACCATATATTTT. Translated: CATTTGGFSGNTIYF.